The rows below give T cell receptor beta chains drawn from one sample of a study of T cell changes during pregnancy in multiple sclerosis. This table comes from immunoSEQ multiplex PCR, and its TCRdb copy is limited to in-frame clones, with some not included. Among about 62,000 clones listed, 80% to 95% were seen once. The sample consisted of CD8+ T cells from peripheral blood mononuclear cells, taken in the second trimester of pregnancy. The receptors were gathered from a female donor with multiple sclerosis, enrolled in a pregnancy study. CDR3s include the opening cysteine and the closing phenylalanine or tryptophan. Each record gives: CDR3 DNA, CDR3 protein, D gene, J gene, clone size, V gene. A D gene is named only where the DNA matches it firmly. Not all rows give a size; the values are once, few, many and, for expanded clones, a class.

CDR3 DNA: TGTGCCAGCAGCTTAGAGCCAGCGGGAGGTACCGGGGAGCTGTTTTTT
CDR3 protein: CASSLEPAGGTGELFF
D gene: TRBD2
J gene: TRBJ2-2
clone size: NA
V gene: TRBV7-7

CDR3 DNA: TGTGCCAGCATACCGGGACTAGAGCGGTCAGGTCGGTACTTC
CDR3 protein: CASIPGLERSGRYF
D gene: TRBD2
J gene: TRBJ2-7
clone size: NA
V gene: TRBV2

CDR3 DNA: TGTGCCAGCAGCTCTCTAGCGGGAGGGGTTAATTGGAATGAGCAGTTCTTC
CDR3 protein: CASSSLAGGVNWNEQFF
D gene: TRBD2
J gene: TRBJ2-1
clone size: NA
V gene: TRBV7-2

CDR3 DNA: TGTGCCACCCCGGGACAGAACTCGTATGGCTACACCTTC
CDR3 protein: CATPGQNSYGYTF
D gene: TRBD1
J gene: TRBJ1-2
clone size: NA
V gene: TRBV10-3

CDR3 DNA: TGTGCCTGGACCAGGGATATGAACACTGAAGCTTTCTTT
CDR3 protein: CAWTRDMNTEAFF
D gene: NA
J gene: TRBJ1-1
clone size: few
V gene: TRBV30

CDR3 DNA: TGTGCCAGCTCACCCGTCCTAGCGGGAGGGCTCTACTACGAGCAGTACTTC
CDR3 protein: CASSPVLAGGLYYEQYF
D gene: TRBD2
J gene: TRBJ2-7
clone size: NA
V gene: TRBV18

CDR3 DNA: TGTGCCAGCAGCTTTGGGACAGGGAACTACGAGCAGTACTTC
CDR3 protein: CASSFGTGNYEQYF
D gene: TRBD1
J gene: TRBJ2-7
clone size: NA
V gene: TRBV11-2

CDR3 DNA: TGTGCCAGTAGTAGTCGCGGGAGTAGCGGACTCTCCTACGAGCAGTACTTC
CDR3 protein: CASSSRGSSGLSYEQYF
D gene: TRBD2
J gene: TRBJ2-7
clone size: NA
V gene: TRBV19

CDR3 DNA: TGTGCCAGTAGTAGCGCGGGGGGGGCACATCAGCCCCAGCATTTT
CDR3 protein: CASSSAGGAHQPQHF
D gene: NA
J gene: TRBJ1-5
clone size: NA
V gene: TRBV19

CDR3 DNA: TGTGCCAGCAGCTCGCCCACCGGGACTAGCGGGGCGAACACCGGGGAGCTGTTTTTT
CDR3 protein: CASSSPTGTSGANTGELFF
D gene: TRBD2
J gene: TRBJ2-2
clone size: NA
V gene: TRBV13

CDR3 DNA: TGTGCCTGGAGCCCCTCTTCTGAAGCTTTCTTT
CDR3 protein: CAWSPSSEAFF
D gene: NA
J gene: TRBJ1-1
clone size: few
V gene: TRBV30

CDR3 DNA: TGTGCCAGCAGTTTCGGCGGCTCGGGGATCGGCTACACCTTC
CDR3 protein: CASSFGGSGIGYTF
D gene: NA
J gene: TRBJ1-2
clone size: NA
V gene: TRBV28

CDR3 DNA: TGTGCCAGCAGCCTTGGGACTTCCGAGCAGTACTTC
CDR3 protein: CASSLGTSEQYF
D gene: NA
J gene: TRBJ2-7
clone size: few
V gene: TRBV7-9

CDR3 DNA: TGTGCCAGTAGTTGGAGGTCGAACACTGAAGCTTTCTTT
CDR3 protein: CASSWRSNTEAFF
D gene: NA
J gene: TRBJ1-1
clone size: once
V gene: TRBV19

CDR3 DNA: TGCGCCAGCAACCAGCGGGAGTACAATGAGCAGTTCTTC
CDR3 protein: CASNQREYNEQFF
D gene: TRBD2
J gene: TRBJ2-1
clone size: medium-sized
V gene: TRBV10-2

CDR3 DNA: TGTGCCAGCAGCGCCGCTAGCGGAGGGAGCACAGATACGCAGTATTTT
CDR3 protein: CASSAASGGSTDTQYF
D gene: TRBD2
J gene: TRBJ2-3
clone size: NA
V gene: TRBV9

CDR3 DNA: TGTGCCAGCAGTTTACGGGGAGCCGAGAACGAGCAGTACTTC
CDR3 protein: CASSLRGAENEQYF
D gene: NA
J gene: TRBJ2-7
clone size: NA
V gene: TRBV27

CDR3 DNA: TGTGCCAGCAGCGCCGGGATCCTGAGCGAGACCCAGTACTTC
CDR3 protein: CASSAGILSETQYF
D gene: NA
J gene: TRBJ2-5
clone size: NA
V gene: TRBV7-9

CDR3 DNA: TGTGCCAGCAGCCGTCCCGGGGGGTACGAGCAGTACTTC
CDR3 protein: CASSRPGGYEQYF
D gene: TRBD2
J gene: TRBJ2-7
clone size: NA
V gene: TRBV7-9

CDR3 DNA: TGTGCCAGCAGCCGAAGGACTACAACAGAGACCCAGTACTTC
CDR3 protein: CASSRRTTTETQYF
D gene: NA
J gene: TRBJ2-5
clone size: NA
V gene: TRBV13

CDR3 DNA: TGTGCCAGCAGCCTACAGGGGGCCTATGGCTACACCTTC
CDR3 protein: CASSLQGAYGYTF
D gene: TRBD1
J gene: TRBJ1-2
clone size: NA
V gene: TRBV5-8

CDR3 DNA: TGTGCCAGCAGCCGCGCTGCGGGACTAGCGGGAGGGCACGGGGAGCTGTTTTTT
CDR3 protein: CASSRAAGLAGGHGELFF
D gene: TRBD2
J gene: TRBJ2-2
clone size: NA
V gene: TRBV7-8

CDR3 DNA: TGTGCCAGCAGCTCAGCCCAAACTAGCGGGAGGGCTGATACGCAGTATTTT
CDR3 protein: CASSSAQTSGRADTQYF
D gene: TRBD2
J gene: TRBJ2-3
clone size: NA
V gene: TRBV7-9

CDR3 DNA: TGTGCCAGCAGCTTAGCGGGTAGCGGAATGAACACTGAAGCTTTCTTT
CDR3 protein: CASSLAGSGMNTEAFF
D gene: NA
J gene: TRBJ1-1
clone size: NA
V gene: TRBV7-9

CDR3 DNA: TGTGCCAGCAGCTTTAAGGCAGGGGTCGGTGAAGCTTTCTTT
CDR3 protein: CASSFKAGVGEAFF
D gene: NA
J gene: TRBJ1-1
clone size: NA
V gene: TRBV7-9

CDR3 DNA: TGTGCCAGTAGTACCCCCAGGAACACTGAAGCTTTCTTT
CDR3 protein: CASSTPRNTEAFF
D gene: NA
J gene: TRBJ1-1
clone size: NA
V gene: TRBV19

CDR3 DNA: TGTGCCAGCGGAGCGGGAGGGGCTGAGCAGTTCTTC
CDR3 protein: CASGAGGAEQFF
D gene: TRBD2
J gene: TRBJ2-1
clone size: NA
V gene: TRBV2

CDR3 DNA: TGCGCCAGCAGCGCGGGACAGGGGAATCAGCCCCAGCATTTT
CDR3 protein: CASSAGQGNQPQHF
D gene: TRBD1
J gene: TRBJ1-5
clone size: NA
V gene: TRBV5-1

CDR3 DNA: TGTGCCAGCAGCTTAGCGGCTAGCGGGTCCTACGAGCAGTACTTC
CDR3 protein: CASSLAASGSYEQYF
D gene: TRBD2
J gene: TRBJ2-7
clone size: NA
V gene: TRBV7-8

CDR3 DNA: TGTGCCAGTAGTATCGGTGGTAGCGGGAGGCAGTACTTC
CDR3 protein: CASSIGGSGRQYF
D gene: TRBD2
J gene: TRBJ2-7
clone size: NA
V gene: TRBV19

CDR3 DNA: TGTGCCAGCAGCTTGGACAGGGTCTACAATGAGCAGTTCTTC
CDR3 protein: CASSLDRVYNEQFF
D gene: NA
J gene: TRBJ2-1
clone size: NA
V gene: TRBV5-6

CDR3 DNA: TGTGCCAGCAGCCAGGGGGGGAGCAGCACCGGGGAGCTGTTTTTT
CDR3 protein: CASSQGGSSTGELFF
D gene: TRBD2
J gene: TRBJ2-2
clone size: NA
V gene: TRBV4-2

CDR3 DNA: TGTGCCAGTAGTATGGCTAGCGGGAACTACAATGAGCAGTTCTTC
CDR3 protein: CASSMASGNYNEQFF
D gene: TRBD2
J gene: TRBJ2-1
clone size: NA
V gene: TRBV19

CDR3 DNA: TGTGCCAGCAGCTTGGGGGCTTTCGGTAACATTCAGTACTTC
CDR3 protein: CASSLGAFGNIQYF
D gene: NA
J gene: TRBJ2-4
clone size: NA
V gene: TRBV5-4

CDR3 DNA: TGTGCCAGCAGTGAAGGGAGGGGTGGGGAAAAACTGTTTTTT
CDR3 protein: CASSEGRGGEKLFF
D gene: NA
J gene: TRBJ1-4
clone size: NA
V gene: TRBV6-1

CDR3 DNA: TGTGCCAGCAGCTACGAACAGGGCTACGAGCAGTACTTC
CDR3 protein: CASSYEQGYEQYF
D gene: NA
J gene: TRBJ2-7
clone size: few
V gene: TRBV7-7

CDR3 DNA: TGCGCCAGCAGCCCCGAAGGTACAGGCTATGGCTACACCTTC
CDR3 protein: CASSPEGTGYGYTF
D gene: NA
J gene: TRBJ1-2
clone size: once
V gene: TRBV5-1

CDR3 DNA: TGTGCCTGGCGTCGCCAGGCCTCCTACGAGCAGTACTTC
CDR3 protein: CAWRRQASYEQYF
D gene: NA
J gene: TRBJ2-7
clone size: NA
V gene: TRBV30

CDR3 DNA: TGCGCCAGCAGCCAAGAGCGGGATAATTTTTACGAGCAGTACTTC
CDR3 protein: CASSQERDNFYEQYF
D gene: NA
J gene: TRBJ2-7
clone size: NA
V gene: TRBV4-1

CDR3 DNA: TGTGCCAGCAGCTTATGGCAGGGGGGTATGACAGATACGCAGTATTTT
CDR3 protein: CASSLWQGGMTDTQYF
D gene: NA
J gene: TRBJ2-3
clone size: NA
V gene: TRBV7-8

CDR3 DNA: TGTGCCAGTAGTGACAGGACTTATAGCAATCAGCCCCAGCATTTT
CDR3 protein: CASSDRTYSNQPQHF
D gene: NA
J gene: TRBJ1-5
clone size: NA
V gene: TRBV19

CDR3 DNA: TGTGCCAGCAGGGGGCTCAACACTGAAGCTTTCTTT
CDR3 protein: CASRGLNTEAFF
D gene: NA
J gene: TRBJ1-1
clone size: NA
V gene: TRBV27

CDR3 DNA: TGTGCCAGCAGTGGGGGACAGGAAGGCTATGGCTACACCTTC
CDR3 protein: CASSGGQEGYGYTF
D gene: TRBD1
J gene: TRBJ1-2
clone size: NA
V gene: TRBV6-4

CDR3 DNA: TGTGCCAGTAGTCAGGAGGACAGGGGAAGCTCCTACAATGAGCAGTTCTTC
CDR3 protein: CASSQEDRGSSYNEQFF
D gene: TRBD1
J gene: TRBJ2-1
clone size: NA
V gene: TRBV19

CDR3 DNA: TGCGCCAGCAGCTCTTCCGGGACTAGCGGCGCCGAGCAGTACTTC
CDR3 protein: CASSSSGTSGAEQYF
D gene: TRBD2
J gene: TRBJ2-7
clone size: NA
V gene: TRBV4-3

CDR3 DNA: TGTGCCAGCAGCTTAGCGGGCCGCACAGATACGCAGTATTTT
CDR3 protein: CASSLAGRTDTQYF
D gene: NA
J gene: TRBJ2-3
clone size: NA
V gene: TRBV7-2

CDR3 DNA: TGTGCCAGCAGTTTCGACAGGGGGGCATACGAGCAGTACTTC
CDR3 protein: CASSFDRGAYEQYF
D gene: TRBD1
J gene: TRBJ2-7
clone size: NA
V gene: TRBV28

CDR3 DNA: TGTGCCACCAGCCTCCTGGGAGGGACAGGCTTGAATGGTGAGCAGTTCTTC
CDR3 protein: CATSLLGGTGLNGEQFF
D gene: NA
J gene: TRBJ2-1
clone size: NA
V gene: TRBV15

CDR3 DNA: TGTGCCAGCAGTGCCAGGGACAGGGGATATGGCTACACCTTC
CDR3 protein: CASSARDRGYGYTF
D gene: TRBD1
J gene: TRBJ1-2
clone size: NA
V gene: TRBV2

CDR3 DNA: TGTGCCAGTACCACCTTCTTAACAGCAACTAATGAAAAACTGTTTTTT
CDR3 protein: CASTTFLTATNEKLFF
D gene: NA
J gene: TRBJ1-4
clone size: NA
V gene: TRBV19

CDR3 DNA: TGTGCCAGCAGCTCGGGCGGGGGGCTAGAAAAACTGTTTTTT
CDR3 protein: CASSSGGGLEKLFF
D gene: NA
J gene: TRBJ1-4
clone size: once
V gene: TRBV27

CDR3 DNA: TGCGCCAGCAGCCAAGGGGGAGGGTTGAGGCAGCCCCAGCATTTT
CDR3 protein: CASSQGGGLRQPQHF
D gene: NA
J gene: TRBJ1-5
clone size: NA
V gene: TRBV4-1

CDR3 DNA: TGCGCCAGCAGCCAAGTTTCAGGGGCTCCCGGGGAGCTGTTTTTT
CDR3 protein: CASSQVSGAPGELFF
D gene: NA
J gene: TRBJ2-2
clone size: NA
V gene: TRBV4-1

CDR3 DNA: TGTGCCAGCAGCTTAGATCGCGGCGGGAGCTCCTACAATGAGCAGTTCTTC
CDR3 protein: CASSLDRGGSSYNEQFF
D gene: TRBD2
J gene: TRBJ2-1
clone size: NA
V gene: TRBV11-2

CDR3 DNA: TGCGCCAGCTCGGGTGGGAACACTGAAGCTTTCTTT
CDR3 protein: CASSGGNTEAFF
D gene: NA
J gene: TRBJ1-1
clone size: NA
V gene: TRBV5-1

CDR3 DNA: TGCGCCAGCAGCCAAGCTTATAGTAATCAGCCCCAGCATTTT
CDR3 protein: CASSQAYSNQPQHF
D gene: NA
J gene: TRBJ1-5
clone size: NA
V gene: TRBV4-1

CDR3 DNA: TGTGCCAGCAAGGGACAGGGTTTCTACAATGAGCAGTTCTTC
CDR3 protein: CASKGQGFYNEQFF
D gene: TRBD1
J gene: TRBJ2-1
clone size: NA
V gene: TRBV27